This T cell receptor (beta chain) is from a study of human T cells and chemical hapten exposure. Study at large: Variation in per-sample TCR yields came mainly from small pooled library volume differences.

J was trimmed by 2 bases and V by 4 bases; bases with no gene match: 4. Per the germline V gene, CDR1 is SGHKS and CDR2 is YYEKEE (reference sequence). The CDR3 is made up of 16 amino acids. Noted time point: healthy volunteer bleed at 6 weeks. Sequencing started from total RNA isolated from unfractionated whole blood. This clonotype was counted many times. What it binds is not known. During construction of the library, unique molecular identifiers were attached to individual cDNA molecules for quantitative, reproducible TCR counting. Each CDR3 protein is one row after TCRdb ran MiXCR on the RACE reads. The sample consists of under 45,000 distinct CDR3 sequences, less than 5.5% of them appearing once. General study points: With regard to DPC sensitization, TCRs above 1 in 1000 frequency did not change.

The TCR sequence derives from a human donor in good health. Some clones in this sample may be carry-over from other donors' samples. V gene TRBV5-5 combines with J gene TRBJ2-2; TRBD2 matches at 11 bases. The sample was whole blood. The CDR3 region has the DNA TGTGCCAGCAGCCCACTAGCGGGAGTTAACACCGGGGAGCTGTTTTTT. This gives the protein CASSPLAGVNTGELFF.